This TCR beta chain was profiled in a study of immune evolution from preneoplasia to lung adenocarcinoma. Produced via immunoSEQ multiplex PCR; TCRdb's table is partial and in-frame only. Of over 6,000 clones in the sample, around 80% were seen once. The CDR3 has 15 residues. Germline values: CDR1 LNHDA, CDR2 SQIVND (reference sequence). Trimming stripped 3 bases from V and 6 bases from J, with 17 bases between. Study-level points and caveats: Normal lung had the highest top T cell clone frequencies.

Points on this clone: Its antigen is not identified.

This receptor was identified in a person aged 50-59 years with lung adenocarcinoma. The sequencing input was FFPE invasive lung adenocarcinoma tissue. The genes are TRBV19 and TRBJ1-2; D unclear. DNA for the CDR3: TGTGCCAGTAGTATCGGGGAATCGTTCGGGAATGGCTACACCTTC. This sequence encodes CASSIGESFGNGYTF.